The 15 T cell receptor beta chains below come from one sample, sequenced in a study of PD-1 blockade in classical Hodgkin lymphoma (TCRdb year 2020). Library preparation used the immunoSEQ multiplex PCR assay. Drawn from immuneACCESS, this table holds only the in-frame rearrangements with V and J called that TCRdb kept. Clones are partly lost; checked studies trace under half to an unresolved V gene and leave the rest unexplained. The table for this sample lists over 85,000 clones; less than 95% of them were counted only once. The biggest ten clones account for around 3% of the sample. The meaning of the sample's time point label: cycle 4 day 1 (C4D1), after about 6 weeks of nivolumab. Relapse after autologous stem cell transplantation had occurred in all trial patients, and cohorts A, B and C were distinguished by prior brentuximab vedotin exposure. Material: peripheral blood mononuclear cells (PBMCs), obtained before the fourth cycle of nivolumab. The source is a human donor with classical Hodgkin lymphoma.

This clone was seen only once. J is TRBJ2-3 and V is TRBV5-8; D unresolved. The CDR3 has 11 residues. The germline V gene has CDR1 SGHTS and CDR2 YDEGEE. Trimming cost V 7 bases and J 6 bases, with 9 bases left between them. The DNA of the CDR3 is TGTGCCAGCTCCCTTTCCGATACGCAGTATTTT. Translation: CASSLSDTQYF.

The rearrangement links TRBV28 to TRBJ2-1; TRBD1 might be the D (6 bases). Trimming left V 3 bases short and J 8 bases short, with 20 bases between. Germline loops: CDR1 MDHEN, CDR2 SYDVKM. The CDR3 is made up of 16 amino acids. CDR3 DNA sequence: TGTGCCAGCAGTTTGTCAGGGGCGAGAAATTGGGATGAGCAGTTCTTC. This translates into CASSLSGARNWDEQFF.

This chain uses TRBV28 with TRBJ2-3; D perhaps matches TRBD1 (6 bases). V was trimmed by 7 bases and J by 0 bases, leaving 14 bases between them. Germline V CDR1 and CDR2: MDHEN, SYDVKM. This CDR3 region has 15 residues. DNA of the CDR3: TGTGCCAGCATTGACAGGCGTACTAGCACAGATACGCAGTATTTT. Amino acid sequence: CASIDRRTSTDTQYF.

This clone was seen more than once but under ten times. This sequence joins TRBV19 and TRBJ1-5; D remains ambiguous. Germline V gene sequence: CDR1 LNHDA, CDR2 SQIVND (reference sequence). The CDR3 is made up of 16 amino acids. V lost 3 bases to trimming and J lost 0 bases, with 12 bases between them. The DNA of the CDR3 is TGTGCCAGTAGTATCGAGAACAGATATAGCAATCAGCCCCAGCATTTT. Translating it yields CASSIENRYSNQPQHF.

CDR3 bases: TGTGCCAGCCGGACGACATTCGGCGAGCAGTACTTC. Translating it yields CASRTTFGEQYF. The chain is built from TRBV6-1 and TRBJ2-7; D not certain. Germline V gene lookup returns CDR1 MNHNS and CDR2 SASEGT. Between the trimmed V and J ends, which lost 8 bases and 6 bases, there was a span of 14 bases. This CDR3 region has 12 residues.

V and J are TRBV7-9 and TRBJ1-2, with D possibly TRBD1 on 6 matching bases. CDR3 length: 14 residues. The V end lost 5 bases, the J end lost 2 bases, and 12 bases lay between the germline ends. CDR1 is SEHNR, CDR2 FQNEAQ, per germline (reference sequence). The CDR3 sequence: CASSRDMVNYGYTF. The CDR3 coding sequence is TGTGCCAGCAGCCGGGACATGGTAAACTATGGCTACACCTTC.

The rearrangement uses TRBV21-1 and TRBJ1-1. TRBV21-1 is a documented pseudogene. The CDR3 has 15 residues. The CDR3 coding sequence is TGTGCCAGAGGGCAGGGAGTTGAGGGGAACACTGAAGCTTTCTTT. Protein product: CARGQGVEGNTEAFF.

The rearrangement links TRBV19 to TRBJ1-2; D is uncertain. Germline V CDR1 and CDR2: LNHDA, SQIVND (reference sequence). The CDR3 runs 13 residues. With 5 bases removed from V and 4 bases from J, the gap between germline ends came to 11 bases. CDR3 in amino acids: CASSPRERYGYTF. In nucleotides, the CDR3 is TGTGCCAGTAGTCCCCGGGAACGCTATGGCTACACCTTC.

The CDR3, as DNA: TGCAGCGTCCGGGACAGGGTGTCTGGGCAGTACTTC. Its translation: CSVRDRVSGQYF. This chain links TRBV29-1 with TRBJ2-7; 9 bases are a match to TRBD1. The germline V gene encodes CDR1 SQVTM and CDR2 ANQGSEA. The CDR3 consists of 12 residues. V shed 6 bases and J 9 bases; nucleotides not matched to a gene: 9.

This chain joins TRBV15 and TRBJ2-7; perhaps D is TRBD1 or TRBD2 (5 bases each). Deletions cut 0 bases from V and 2 bases from J, with 14 bases between. The germline gives CDR1 LNHNV, CDR2 YYDKDF (reference sequence). The CDR3 is 16 amino acids. Here the CDR3 DNA reads TGTGCCACCAGCAGAGATCTCTGGGGGACCACCTACGAGCAGTACTTC. Translated: CATSRDLWGTTYEQYF.

V gene TRBV10-1 combines with J gene TRBJ1-1; TRBD1 matches 7 bases. The CDR3 contains 12 residues. V dropped 8 bases and J dropped 13; count of bases not matched to a gene: 13. From germline, CDR1 is WNHNN and CDR2 SYGVQD (reference sequence). The CDR3 region has the DNA TGCGCCAGCTGTGGGGCAACAGGGGTGGTTTTCTTT. Encoded protein: CASCGATGVVFF.

CDR3 sequence reads: CASSLDLPGELFF. Written as DNA, the CDR3 is TGTGCCAGCAGCTTAGACCTCCCCGGGGAGCTGTTTTTT. The rearrangement links TRBV7-6 to TRBJ2-2; D is unresolved. Trimming pared 1 base from V and 6 bases from J, leaving 6 bases between. The CDR3 is 13 residues long. Germline CDR1 SGHVS, CDR2 FNYEAQ.

The chain couples TRBV15 to TRBJ1-4; no reliable D call. This CDR3 region has 14 residues. V lost 0 bases, J lost 14 bases, and 16 bases lay in between. The germline gives CDR1 LNHNV, CDR2 YYDKDF (reference sequence). CDR3: CATSRDGPTVSLFF. The CDR3 DNA reads TGTGCCACCAGCAGAGATGGACCGACGGTGTCGCTGTTTTTT. Supplemented by reference TRBV15 and TRBJ1-4, the full variable domain reads DAMVIQNPRYQVTQFGKPVTLSCSQTLNHNVMYWYQQKSSQAPKLLFHYYDKDFNNEADTPDNFQSRRPNTSFCFLDIRSPGLGDTAMYLCATSRDGPTVSLFFGSGTQLSVL.

This sequence joins TRBV18 and TRBJ1-2; the D is unclear. The V gene's germline CDR1 is KGHSH and CDR2 LQKENI. The CDR3 extends over 15 amino acids. Trimming shortened V by 2 bases and J by 2 bases, and 12 bases separated the two germline ends. The CDR3 DNA reads TGTGCCAGCTCACCATACTCACCTCGCAACTATGGCTACACCTTC. Translation gives CASSPYSPRNYGYTF.

V usage is TRBV5-1 and J usage is TRBJ1-6; 8 bases are a match to TRBD1. The CDR3 length is 16 residues. V lost 0 bases to trimming and J lost 9 bases; unmatched junction nucleotides: 8. Germline-derived CDR1 and CDR2 are SGHRS and YFSETQ. CDR3 coding DNA: TGCGCCAGCAGCTTGGAGAGGCCAGGGGGCATTTCACCCCTCCACTTT. Encoded protein: CASSLERPGGISPLHF.